These T cell receptor beta chains were read from a single sample in a study of cytomegalovirus exposure and HLA in healthy donors. TCRdb's copy holds only in-frame clones and misses some; the assay was immunoSEQ multiplex PCR. In the table there are more than 95,000 clones, over 60% of which are singletons. What was sequenced was PBMCs. Receptors originate from a woman aged 18-29 years in good health and CMV-seropositive. CDR3s include the opening cysteine and the closing phenylalanine or tryptophan. D genes are given only for firm matches. Clone size, where shown, is once, few, many, or a class for clones that have expanded.

clone_size	d_call	v_call	j_call	cdr3_aa	cdr3_nt
-	-	TRBV6-5	TRBJ2-7	CASSLAGQFAREYF	TGTGCCAGCAGTTTAGCGGGACAGTTCGCTCGGGAGTACTTC
-	-	TRBV20-1	TRBJ1-5	CSTPGAAQHF	TGCAGTACCCCTGGGGCAGCCCAGCATTTT
-	-	TRBV6-1	TRBJ2-7	CASSDLGVDYEQYF	TGTGCCAGCAGTGATTTGGGGGTGGACTACGAGCAGTACTTC
-	-	TRBV6-1	TRBJ2-7	CASSERAYEQYF	TGTGCCAGCAGTGAGCGAGCCTACGAGCAGTACTTC
few	-	TRBV13	TRBJ2-7	CASCTPGGYEQYF	TGTGCCAGCTGCACTCCAGGTGGGTACGAGCAGTACTTC
-	TRBD2	TRBV6-1	TRBJ2-1	CASSELGTSGPGRLVF	TGTGCCAGCAGTGAACTAGGGACTAGCGGCCCAGGGAGATTAGTCTTC
-	TRBD1	TRBV18	TRBJ1-2	CASSPPEGAPAYGYTF	TGTGCCAGCTCACCACCGGAGGGGGCGCCGGCCTATGGCTACACCTTC
-	-	TRBV27	TRBJ2-2	CASSLFQGTGELFF	TGTGCCAGCAGTTTATTTCAGGGTACCGGGGAGCTGTTTTTT
-	TRBD2	TRBV10-3	TRBJ2-7	CAITESGTSGRMGEQYF	TGTGCCATCACCGAATCCGGGACTAGCGGGAGAATGGGCGAGCAGTACTTC
few	-	TRBV7-2	TRBJ1-5	CASSLLRQPQHF	TGTGCCAGCAGCTTATTACGGCAGCCCCAGCATTTT
-	-	TRBV6-1	TRBJ2-7	CASSQGWEQYF	TGTGCCAGCAGTCAGGGGTGGGAGCAGTACTTC
-	-	TRBV13	TRBJ2-7	CASSAQAGGGNYEQYF	TGTGCCAGCAGCGCCCAAGCGGGTGGGGGGAACTACGAGCAGTACTTC
few	-	TRBV6-5	TRBJ1-3	CASSTGREGGNTIYF	TGTGCCAGCAGTACGGGCCGAGAGGGTGGAAACACCATATATTTT
-	-	TRBV2	TRBJ2-7	CASSFGRDYEQYF	TGTGCCAGCAGTTTCGGACGGGACTACGAGCAGTACTTC
-	TRBD1	TRBV7-9	TRBJ1-1	CASSVDRDLNTEAFF	TGTGCCAGCAGCGTTGACAGGGACCTGAACACTGAAGCTTTCTTT
-	TRBD1	TRBV2	TRBJ2-7	CASIGQGLFEQYF	TGTGCCAGCATTGGACAGGGGCTCTTCGAGCAGTACTTC
-	TRBD2	TRBV30	TRBJ2-5	CAWSVRLAGGETQYF	TGTGCCTGGAGTGTAAGGCTAGCGGGCGGGGAGACCCAGTACTTC
few	-	TRBV18	TRBJ2-3	CASSGSVGGSIGTDTQYF	TGTGCCAGCTCAGGATCGGTTGGCGGGTCGATCGGGACAGATACGCAGTATTTT
-	-	TRBV7-9	TRBJ1-6	CASSPDSSSPLHF	TGTGCCAGCAGCCCGGACAGCAGCTCACCCCTCCACTTT
few	TRBD2	TRBV11-2	TRBJ2-1	CASSFPPSGSYNEQFF	TGTGCCAGCAGCTTCCCCCCTAGCGGCTCCTACAATGAGCAGTTCTTC
few	-	TRBV21-1	TRBJ2-1	CASSTPTQGQGNEDEQFF	TGTGCCAGCAGCACACCGACCCAGGGTCAGGGGAATGAGGATGAGCAGTTCTTC
-	-	TRBV7-9	TRBJ2-1	CASSLSGFTYNEQFF	TGTGCCAGCAGCTTGAGCGGATTCACCTACAATGAGCAGTTCTTC
-	TRBD2	TRBV10-3	TRBJ2-7	CAIAASGRDEQYF	TGTGCCATCGCGGCTAGCGGGAGGGACGAGCAGTACTTC
-	-	TRBV5-4	TRBJ1-1	CASRTAGSSEPFF	TGTGCCAGCAGAACCGCAGGCTCCAGTGAACCTTTCTTT
-	TRBD2	TRBV29-1	TRBJ2-3	CSVEGLAGRTDTQYF	TGCAGCGTTGAAGGGCTAGCGGGCCGCACAGATACGCAGTATTTT
-	-	TRBV7-6	TRBJ2-1	CASSSGYNEQFF	TGTGCCAGCAGCTCGGGGTACAATGAGCAGTTCTTC
-	TRBD2	TRBV6-1	TRBJ2-7	CASSDSGSGSYEQYF	TGTGCCAGCAGTGATAGCGGGAGCGGATCCTACGAGCAGTACTTC
-	-	TRBV6-1	TRBJ1-1	CASSMNMNTEAFF	TGTGCCAGCAGTATGAACATGAACACTGAAGCTTTCTTT
-	-	TRBV11-3	TRBJ1-1	CASSLGASRGTEAFF	TGTGCCAGCAGCTTAGGAGCATCCCGCGGCACTGAAGCTTTCTTT
-	-	TRBV6-1	TRBJ2-7	CASSAGGNYEQYF	TGTGCCAGCAGTGCGGGCGGGAACTACGAGCAGTACTTC
once	-	TRBV11-2	TRBJ2-5	CASSLALTVEETQYF	TGTGCCAGCAGCTTAGCCCTGACTGTCGAAGAGACCCAGTACTTC
medium-sized	-	TRBV5-4	TRBJ1-4	CASSLNNEKLFF	TGTGCCAGCAGCCTTAATAATGAAAAACTGTTTTTT
-	-	TRBV13	TRBJ2-2	CASSYLTGPHTGELFF	TGTGCCAGCAGCTACTTGACAGGCCCGCACACCGGGGAGCTGTTTTTT
few	TRBD1	TRBV6-1	TRBJ1-5	CASRRQGESNQPQHF	TGTGCCAGCAGGAGACAGGGTGAGAGCAATCAGCCCCAGCATTTT
-	TRBD1	TRBV28	TRBJ2-3	CASSWTGSTDTQYF	TGTGCCAGCAGTTGGACAGGGAGCACAGATACGCAGTATTTT
-	TRBD1	TRBV5-4	TRBJ2-7	CASSLRDRGTYEQYF	TGTGCCAGCAGCTTAAGAGACAGGGGAACCTACGAGCAGTACTTC
-	-	TRBV5-1	TRBJ2-1	CASSLAAQGYNEQFF	TGCGCCAGCAGCTTGGCGGCACAGGGTTACAATGAGCAGTTCTTC
-	-	TRBV5-4	TRBJ2-7	CASRGGRDEQYF	TGTGCCAGCAGGGGAGGACGGGACGAGCAGTACTTC
-	TRBD1	TRBV5-1	TRBJ2-2	CASSSGQGYTGELFF	TGCGCCAGCAGCTCGGGACAGGGGTACACCGGGGAGCTGTTTTTT
-	-	TRBV4-2	TRBJ2-3	CASSQVQESTDTQYF	TGTGCCAGCAGCCAAGTGCAGGAAAGCACAGATACGCAGTATTTT
-	-	TRBV11-1	TRBJ2-7	CASSYLGTSYEQYF	TGTGCCAGCAGTTACCTCGGGACTTCCTACGAGCAGTACTTC
-	-	TRBV28	TRBJ1-5	CASREPRAGGNQPQHF	TGTGCCAGCAGAGAACCTAGGGCAGGGGGCAATCAGCCCCAGCATTTT
-	TRBD2	TRBV2	TRBJ2-1	CASSLAESSYNEQFF	TGTGCCAGCAGTCTAGCGGAAAGCTCCTACAATGAGCAGTTCTTC
-	-	TRBV30	TRBJ1-5	CAWSSAEAQPQHF	TGTGCCTGGAGCTCAGCCGAGGCTCAGCCCCAGCATTTT
-	-	TRBV2	TRBJ1-6	CASCPRESSPLHF	TGTGCCAGCTGTCCCAGGGAAAGTTCACCCCTCCACTTT
-	TRBD1	TRBV5-1	TRBJ2-2	CASSLLRTGTTGELFF	TGCGCCAGCAGCTTGCTGAGGACAGGGACCACCGGGGAGCTGTTTTTT
-	-	TRBV30	TRBJ2-7	CAWSRRGVYEQYF	TGTGCCTGGAGTCGCAGGGGCGTCTACGAGCAGTACTTC
few	TRBD1	TRBV6-1	TRBJ2-1	CASSEFPPGQGVHEQFF	TGTGCCAGCAGTGAATTCCCACCGGGACAGGGTGTACATGAGCAGTTCTTC
-	-	TRBV28	TRBJ2-1	CASSPGNRRNEQFF	TGTGCCAGCAGTCCGGGGAATCGGCGCAATGAGCAGTTCTTC
-	-	TRBV5-1	TRBJ2-2	CASSRETGTNTGELFF	TGCGCCAGCAGCAGGGAAACAGGGACGAACACCGGGGAGCTGTTTTTT
-	-	TRBV6-5	TRBJ1-1	CASSNSRFTEAFF	TGTGCCAGCAGTAACTCGAGGTTCACTGAAGCTTTCTTT
-	-	TRBV2	TRBJ2-7	CASSANRSSYEQYF	TGTGCCAGCAGTGCGAACAGGAGCTCCTACGAGCAGTACTTC
-	-	TRBV10-3	TRBJ2-6	CAIMVTTSGANVLTF	TGTGCCATCATGGTCACAACCTCTGGGGCCAACGTCCTGACTTTC
-	TRBD2	TRBV2	TRBJ2-1	CASSGGTSGSKNNEQFF	TGTGCCAGCAGTGGGGGGACTAGCGGGAGCAAAAACAATGAGCAGTTCTTC
once	-	TRBV6-6	TRBJ2-7	CASSAGVEQYF	TGTGCCAGCAGTGCAGGGGTCGAGCAGTACTTC
-	TRBD1	TRBV18	TRBJ2-7	CASSPITVTGGYEQYF	TGTGCCAGCTCACCCATAACGGTAACAGGGGGTTACGAGCAGTACTTC
-	-	TRBV19	TRBJ1-1	CASGGSTEAFF	TGTGCCTCCGGGGGGAGCACTGAAGCTTTCTTT
once	-	TRBV28	TRBJ1-2	CALLSSQGHGYTF	TGTGCCCTTCTTTCTTCACAGGGCCATGGCTACACCTTC
once	TRBD2	TRBV6-1	TRBJ2-1	CASSRLAANEQFF	TGTGCCAGCAGTAGACTAGCGGCCAATGAGCAGTTCTTC